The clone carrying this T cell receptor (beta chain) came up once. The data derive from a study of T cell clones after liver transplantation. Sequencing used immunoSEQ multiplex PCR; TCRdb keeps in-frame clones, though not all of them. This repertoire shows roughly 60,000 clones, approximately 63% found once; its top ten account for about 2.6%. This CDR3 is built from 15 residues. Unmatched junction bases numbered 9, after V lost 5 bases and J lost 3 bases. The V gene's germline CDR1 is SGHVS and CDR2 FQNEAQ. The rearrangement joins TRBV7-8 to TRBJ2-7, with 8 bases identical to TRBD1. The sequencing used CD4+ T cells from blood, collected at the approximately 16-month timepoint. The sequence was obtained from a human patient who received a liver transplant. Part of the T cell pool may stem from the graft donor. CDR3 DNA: TGTGCCAGCAGCGACCTCCAGGGGGCCCTCTACGAGCAGTACTTC. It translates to CASSDLQGALYEQYF.